This paragraph reports one T cell receptor (beta chain). Its antigen is unknown. This entry comes from a study of T cell responses to AZD1222 COVID-19 vaccine. Data came from immunoSEQ multiplex PCR; TCRdb stores just in-frame clones and leaves some out. This table holds 96,000 or so clones, 70% to 90% found once. General study results and limits: Spike-specific TCR breadth rose after two AZD1222 doses, and depth rose as well.

This TCR derives from an adult in good health. The specimen was peripheral blood, collected on day 0 of AZD1222 vaccination.

This chain's CDR3 is CASSFQGLEETQYF. As DNA, the CDR3 is TGTGCCAGCAGCTTCCAGGGTTTGGAGGAGACCCAGTACTTC. The chain joins TRBV7-2 to TRBJ2-5; possible D gene TRBD1, 5 bases. V lost 3 bases and J 5 bases, leaving 13 bases between the germline ends. CDR1 is SGHTA, CDR2 FQGNSA, per germline. This CDR3 comprises 14 residues.